These 16 T cell receptor beta chains were all obtained from the same sample, sequenced in a study of T cells in Graves' hyperthyroidism and ophthalmopathy. Amplified regions were TCR beta CDR3 sequences from RNA transcripts. HTBI primers drove first-round RT-PCR of the TCR CDR3. TCRdb reanalysed the multiplex PCR reads using MiXCR and keeps one entry per CDR3 protein. The sample records 470,000 or so distinct CDR3 sequences, roughly 20% being singletons. Sequencing input: blood. All receptors derive from a man aged 18 to 35 with Graves' hyperthyroidism.

The genes are TRBV19 and TRBJ2-7; 8 bases line up with TRBD2. The CDR3 extends over 14 amino acids. The germline V gene encodes CDR1 LNHDA and CDR2 SQIVND (reference sequence). V was clipped by 7 bases and J by 2 bases; unmatched bases: 7. The chain's CDR3 is CASNGGDSPYEQYF. In DNA form, the CDR3 reads TGTGCCAGTAACGGGGGGGATTCTCCCTACGAGCAGTACTTC.

This clonotype was seen more than once but under ten times. One base away lies a much larger clone, so this may be a sequencing read error. J is TRBJ2-2 and V is TRBV6-1; 8 bases line up with TRBD2. CDR3 length: 17 residues. Germline values: CDR1 MNHNS, CDR2 SASEGT. The DNA of the CDR3 is TGTGCCAGCAGTGAAGATCTAGCGGGTCAGGTCACCGGGGAGCTGTGTTTT. Its translation is CASSEDLAGQVTGELCF.

The rearrangement links TRBV6-1 to TRBJ2-7, with a possible D match to TRBD2 (5 bases). The germline gives CDR1 MNHNS, CDR2 SASEGT. The CDR3 has 12 residues. V gave up 4 bases and J gave up 5 bases, with 9 bases separating them. The CDR3 coding sequence is TGTGCCAGCAGTGGGACTGCCCACGAGCAGTACTTC. It is translated as CASSGTAHEQYF.

The sample holds many counts of this clonotype. This chain links TRBV15 with TRBJ2-4; 7 bases align to TRBD1. Losses at the gene ends were 3 bases for V and 1 base for J; bases not matched to a gene: 3. Germline V gene data show CDR1 as LNHNV and CDR2 as YYDKDF (reference sequence). The CDR3 is 15 residues long. Here the CDR3 reads CATSSKQGAKNIQYF. In DNA form, the CDR3 reads TGTGCCACCAGCAGTAAACAGGGGGCCAAAAACATTCAGTACTTC. The full variable domain, with the rest looked up from reference TRBV15 and TRBJ2-4, is DAMVIQNPRYQVTQFGKPVTLSCSQTLNHNVMYWYQQKSSQAPKLLFHYYDKDFNNEADTPDNFQSRRPNTSFCFLDIRSPGLGDTAMYLCATSSKQGAKNIQYFGAGTRLSVL.

The table lists this clonotype with many counts. A much more abundant neighbour one base away suggests this may be a read error. The chain carries TRBV12-3 or TRBV12-4 and TRBJ1-1, with 10 bases that match TRBD1. This CDR3 spans 17 amino acids. V was clipped by 5 bases and J by 0 bases; unmatched bases: 9. The CDR3 spells CASSLDRGLSLNTEAFF. The DNA of the CDR3 is TGTGCCAGCAGTCTCGACAGGGGGCTATCTCTGAACACTGAAGCTTTCTTT.

This clonotype was detected ten times or more. V is TRBV19 and J is TRBJ2-5, with D possibly being TRBD1 or TRBD2 (5 bases each). V was cut by 5 bases and J by 4 bases, with 14 bases left in between. From germline, CDR1 is LNHDA and CDR2 SQIVND (reference sequence). The CDR3 runs 14 residues. CDR3 region: CASSDAGGGETQYF. CDR3 DNA: TGTGCCAGTAGTGATGCGGGTGGGGGAGAGACCCAGTACTTC.

This clonotype has only a few counts. The chain uses TRBV5-1 and TRBJ2-2, with 8 bases matching TRBD2. J gave up 4 bases and V 2 bases, and 4 bases lay outside the gene matches. The germline V gene has CDR1 SGHRS and CDR2 YFSETQ. The CDR3 is 15 amino acids. The DNA of the CDR3 is TGCGCCAGCAGCTTCGGGGGGGCCTCCACCGGGGAGCTGTTTTTT. Translating gives CASSFGGASTGELFF. Combining the CDR3 with reference TRBV5-1 and TRBJ2-2 gives the whole variable domain KAGVTQTPRYLIKTRGQQVTLSCSPISGHRSVSWYQQTPGQGLQFLFEYFSETQRNKGNFPGRFSGRQFSNSRSEMNVSTLELGDSALYLCASSFGGASTGELFFGEGSRLTVL.

Concerning this clonotype itself: One base away lies a much larger clone, so this may be a sequencing read error. The chain couples TRBV2 to TRBJ2-5; D remains ambiguous. This CDR3 is built from 11 residues. V was clipped by 7 bases and J by 7 bases, with 10 bases between them. CDR1 SNHLY and CDR2 FYNNEI come from the germline V gene. Here the CDR3 DNA reads TGTGCCAGCACAGGAGAAGGGACCCAGTACTTC. Translating it yields CASTGEGTQYF.

This clonotype occurred many times. The genes are TRBV28 and TRBJ1-2; no firm D call. From germline, CDR1 is MDHEN and CDR2 SYDVKM. This CDR3 is built from 12 residues. Trimming pared 2 bases from V and 5 bases from J, leaving 6 bases between. CDR3 loop: CASSLDRYGYTF. CDR3 sequence (DNA): TGTGCCAGCAGTTTAGACCGTTATGGCTACACCTTC.

This clonotype was recorded many times. The rearrangement links TRBV12-3 or TRBV12-4 to TRBJ1-5; weak D call: TRBD1 (5 bases). CDR3 length: 14 residues. V shed 6 bases and J shed 2 bases, with 11 bases lying between them. The CDR3, as DNA: TGTGCCAGCAGCCTGACAGCACGCAATCAGCCCCAGCATTTT. Translated, it gives CASSLTARNQPQHF.

This clonotype was recorded at least ten times. This chain connects TRBV5-1 to TRBJ1-2; possible D gene TRBD1, 6 bases. CDR3 length equals 15 residues. V lost 4 bases and J 6 bases, leaving 19 bases between the germline ends. Looked up from germline, CDR1 is SGHRS and CDR2 is YFSETQ. The CDR3 loop reads CASSLSAGGGNGYTF. The CDR3 DNA reads as TGCGCCAGCAGCCTCTCGGCAGGAGGGGGTAATGGCTACACCTTC. Full variable domain (missing parts from reference TRBV5-1 and TRBJ1-2): KAGVTQTPRYLIKTRGQQVTLSCSPISGHRSVSWYQQTPGQGLQFLFEYFSETQRNKGNFPGRFSGRQFSNSRSEMNVSTLELGDSALYLCASSLSAGGGNGYTFGSGTRLTVV.

This clonotype came up many times. The V gene is TRBV11-2, the J gene TRBJ1-5, with D unresolved. Trimming cost V 5 bases and J 6 bases, with 11 bases left between them. From germline, CDR1 is SGHAT and CDR2 FQNNGV. The CDR3 runs to 13 residues. The CDR3 is CASSEGSSQPQHF. In nucleotides, the CDR3 is TGTGCCAGCAGCGAAGGATCCTCTCAGCCCCAGCATTTT.

This clonotype came up many times. The chain uses TRBV29-1 and TRBJ1-1, with 9 bases matching TRBD1. Germline V CDR1 and CDR2: SQVTM, ANQGSEA. This CDR3 comprises 12 residues. The V segment lost 5 bases and the J segment 8 bases; nucleotides outside the gene matches: 6. This CDR3 reads CSVRTGASEAFF. The CDR3 DNA is TGCAGCGTTCGGACAGGGGCTTCCGAAGCTTTCTTT.

Many counts were recorded for this clonotype. V gene TRBV3-1 combines with J gene TRBJ2-5; 7 bases line up with TRBD2. The ends lost 4 bases at V and 5 bases at J; junction bases unmatched: 10. The CDR3 sequence is 15 residues long. In germline, CDR1 is LGHDT, CDR2 YNNKEL (reference sequence). CDR3 bases: TGTGCCAGCAGCCCCCGGGGGGAACCCACGGAGACCCAGTACTTC. Translation gives CASSPRGEPTETQYF.

This clonotype was found many times. V and J are TRBV2 and TRBJ1-3, with D perhaps TRBD1 (5 bases). The V gene lost 7 bases and the J gene lost 0 bases, with 16 bases spanning the gap. CDR1 SNHLY and CDR2 FYNNEI come from the germline V gene. CDR3 length equals 16 residues. The CDR3 loop reads CASTRRVGGSGNTIYF. CDR3 nucleotide sequence: TGTGCCAGCACCCGGAGGGTTGGGGGCTCTGGAAACACCATATATTTT.

The genes are TRBV6-1 and TRBJ2-5, with TRBD1 matching over 9 bases. Germline CDR1 and CDR2: MNHNS and SASEGT. The CDR3 runs 15 residues. The J segment lost 4 bases and the V segment lost 6 bases, leaving 9 bases of the junction unmatched. The CDR3 here is CASRTGTGKGETQYF. In nucleotides, the CDR3 is TGTGCCAGCAGAACCGGGACAGGGAAGGGAGAGACCCAGTACTTC.